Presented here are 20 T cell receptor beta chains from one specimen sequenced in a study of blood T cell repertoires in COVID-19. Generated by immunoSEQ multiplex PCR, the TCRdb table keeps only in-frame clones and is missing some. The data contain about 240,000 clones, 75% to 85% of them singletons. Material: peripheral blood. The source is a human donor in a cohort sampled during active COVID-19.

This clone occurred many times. The CDR3 protein is CASSRGQGAGGELFF. CDR3 bases: TGTGCCAGCAGCCGGGGACAGGGGGCAGGCGGGGAGCTGTTTTTT. This chain connects TRBV11-3 to TRBJ2-2; 12 nucleotides match TRBD1. The V and J ends lost 5 bases and 7 bases, in that order; junction bases with no gene match: 5. Germline loops: CDR1 SGHNT, CDR2 YENEEA. This CDR3 comprises 15 residues.

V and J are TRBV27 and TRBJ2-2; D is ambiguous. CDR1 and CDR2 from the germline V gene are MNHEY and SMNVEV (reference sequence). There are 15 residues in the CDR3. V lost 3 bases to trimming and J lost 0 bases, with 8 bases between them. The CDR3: CASSLGRTNTGELFF. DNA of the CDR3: TGTGCCAGCAGTTTGGGCAGAACGAACACCGGGGAGCTGTTTTTT.

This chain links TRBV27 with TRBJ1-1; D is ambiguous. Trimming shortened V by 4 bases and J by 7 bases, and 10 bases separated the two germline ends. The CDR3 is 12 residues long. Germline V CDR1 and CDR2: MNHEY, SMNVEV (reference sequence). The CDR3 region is CASSSPPSEAFF. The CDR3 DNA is TGTGCCAGCAGTTCCCCGCCGAGTGAAGCTTTCTTT.

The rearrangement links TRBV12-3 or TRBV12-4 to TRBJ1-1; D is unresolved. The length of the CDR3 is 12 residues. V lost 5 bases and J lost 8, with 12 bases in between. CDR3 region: CASSLTNFEAFF. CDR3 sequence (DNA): TGTGCCAGCAGTCTCACAAATTTCGAAGCTTTCTTT.

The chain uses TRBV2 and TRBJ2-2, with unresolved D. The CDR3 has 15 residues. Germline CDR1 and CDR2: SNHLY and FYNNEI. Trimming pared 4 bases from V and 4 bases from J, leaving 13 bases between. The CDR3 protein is CASSAERTPTGELFF. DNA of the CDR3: TGTGCCAGCAGTGCGGAGAGAACCCCCACCGGGGAGCTGTTTTTT. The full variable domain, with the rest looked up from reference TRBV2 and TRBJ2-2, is EPEVTQTPSHQVTQMGQEVILRCVPISNHLYFYWYRQILGQKVEFLVSFYNNEISEKSEIFDDQFSVERPDGSNFTLKIRSTKLEDSAMYFCASSAERTPTGELFFGEGSRLTVL.

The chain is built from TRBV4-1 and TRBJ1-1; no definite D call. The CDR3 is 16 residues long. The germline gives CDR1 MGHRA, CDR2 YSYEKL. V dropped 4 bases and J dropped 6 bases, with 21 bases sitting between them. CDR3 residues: CASSPPVGPYWAEAFF. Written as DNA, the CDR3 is TGCGCCAGCAGCCCCCCAGTTGGGCCCTATTGGGCTGAAGCTTTCTTT.

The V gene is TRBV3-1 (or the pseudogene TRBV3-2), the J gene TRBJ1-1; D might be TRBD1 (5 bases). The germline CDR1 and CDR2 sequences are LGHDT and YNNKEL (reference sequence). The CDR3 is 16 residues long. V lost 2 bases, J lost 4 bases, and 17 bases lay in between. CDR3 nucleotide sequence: TGTGCCAGCAGCCAAAGGGTAGGGGCGTCGGGCACTGAAGCTTTCTTT. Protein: CASSQRVGASGTEAFF.

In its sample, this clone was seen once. CDR3 coding DNA: TGTGCCAGTAGCACTAGCGGATCCTACAATGAGCAGTTCTTC. Protein: CASSTSGSYNEQFF. The chain carries TRBV19 and TRBJ2-1; 8 nucleotides align to TRBD2. With V trimmed by 6 bases and J by 1 base, 2 bases remained unmatched. From germline, CDR1 is LNHDA and CDR2 SQIVND (reference sequence). CDR3 length equals 14 residues.

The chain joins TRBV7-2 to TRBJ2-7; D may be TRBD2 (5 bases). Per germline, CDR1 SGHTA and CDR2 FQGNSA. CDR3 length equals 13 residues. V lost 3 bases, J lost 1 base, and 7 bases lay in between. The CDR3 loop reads CASSLGRSYEQYF. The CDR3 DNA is TGTGCCAGCAGCTTGGGGAGATCCTACGAGCAGTACTTC.

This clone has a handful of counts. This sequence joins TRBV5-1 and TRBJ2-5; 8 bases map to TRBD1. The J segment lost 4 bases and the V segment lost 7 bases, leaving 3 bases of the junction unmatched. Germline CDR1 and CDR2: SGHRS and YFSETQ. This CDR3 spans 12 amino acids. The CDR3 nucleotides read TGCGCCAGCCAGGGGGCGCTAGAGACCCAGTACTTC. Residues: CASQGALETQYF.

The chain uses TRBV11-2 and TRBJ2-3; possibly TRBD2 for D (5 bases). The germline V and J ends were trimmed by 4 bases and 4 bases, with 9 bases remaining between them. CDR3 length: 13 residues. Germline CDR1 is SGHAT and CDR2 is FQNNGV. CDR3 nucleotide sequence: TGTGCCAGCAGCTCCTTCGGGGCAGATACGCAGTATTTT. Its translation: CASSSFGADTQYF.

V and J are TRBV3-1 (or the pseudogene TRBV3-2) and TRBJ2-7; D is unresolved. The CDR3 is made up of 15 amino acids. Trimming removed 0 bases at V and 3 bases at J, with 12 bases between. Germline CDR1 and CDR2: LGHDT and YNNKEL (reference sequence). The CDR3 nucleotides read TGTGCCAGCAGCCAAGACCTCCCCCCCTTCTACGAGCAGTACTTC. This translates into CASSQDLPPFYEQYF.

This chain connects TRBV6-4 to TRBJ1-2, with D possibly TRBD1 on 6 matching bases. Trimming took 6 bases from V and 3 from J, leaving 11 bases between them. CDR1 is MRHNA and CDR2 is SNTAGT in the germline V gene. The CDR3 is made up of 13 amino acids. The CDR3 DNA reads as TGTGCCAGCAGAGGCGCAGGGGACTATGGCTACACCTTC. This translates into CASRGAGDYGYTF.

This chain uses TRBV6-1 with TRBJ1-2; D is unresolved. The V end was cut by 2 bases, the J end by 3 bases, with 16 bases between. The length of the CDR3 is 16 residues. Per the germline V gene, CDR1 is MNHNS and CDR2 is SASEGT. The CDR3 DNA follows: TGTGCCAGCAGTGAAAGCGGCACCGAGCTTTACTATGGCTACACCTTC. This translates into CASSESGTELYYGYTF.

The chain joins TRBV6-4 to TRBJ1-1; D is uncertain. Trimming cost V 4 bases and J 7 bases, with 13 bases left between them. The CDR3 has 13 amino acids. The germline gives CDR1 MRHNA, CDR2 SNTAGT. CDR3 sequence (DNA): TGTGCCAGCAGTGCTACCTTCGGAGGTGAAGCTTTCTTT. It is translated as CASSATFGGEAFF.

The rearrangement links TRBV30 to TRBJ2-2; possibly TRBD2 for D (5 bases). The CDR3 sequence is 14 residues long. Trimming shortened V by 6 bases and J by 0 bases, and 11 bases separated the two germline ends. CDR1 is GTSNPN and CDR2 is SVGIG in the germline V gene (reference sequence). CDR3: CACGEQTNTGELFF. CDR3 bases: TGTGCCTGCGGGGAGCAGACGAACACCGGGGAGCTGTTTTTT.

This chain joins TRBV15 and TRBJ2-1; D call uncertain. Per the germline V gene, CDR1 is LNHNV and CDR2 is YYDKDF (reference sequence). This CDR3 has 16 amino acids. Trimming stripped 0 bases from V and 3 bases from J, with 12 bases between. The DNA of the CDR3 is TGTGCCACCAGCAGAGATCGAGTCAGGCACTACAATGAGCAGTTCTTC. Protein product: CATSRDRVRHYNEQFF. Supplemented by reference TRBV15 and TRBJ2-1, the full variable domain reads DAMVIQNPRYQVTQFGKPVTLSCSQTLNHNVMYWYQQKSSQAPKLLFHYYDKDFNNEADTPDNFQSRRPNTSFCFLDIRSPGLGDTAMYLCATSRDRVRHYNEQFFGPGTRLTVL.

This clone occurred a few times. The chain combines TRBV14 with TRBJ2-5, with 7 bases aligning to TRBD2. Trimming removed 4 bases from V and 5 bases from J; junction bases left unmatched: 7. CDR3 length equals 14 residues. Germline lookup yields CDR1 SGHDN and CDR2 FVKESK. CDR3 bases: TGTGCCAGCAGCCTCCGGACTAGTTGGGAGACCCAGTACTTC. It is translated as CASSLRTSWETQYF.

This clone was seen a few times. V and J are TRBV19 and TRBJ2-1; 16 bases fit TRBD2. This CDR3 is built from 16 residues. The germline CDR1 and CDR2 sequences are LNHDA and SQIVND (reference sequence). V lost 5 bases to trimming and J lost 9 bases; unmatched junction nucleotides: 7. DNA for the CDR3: TGTGCCAGTAGTGGAGCCGGGACTAGCGGGAGGGTTGAGCAGTTCTTC. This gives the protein CASSGAGTSGRVEQFF.

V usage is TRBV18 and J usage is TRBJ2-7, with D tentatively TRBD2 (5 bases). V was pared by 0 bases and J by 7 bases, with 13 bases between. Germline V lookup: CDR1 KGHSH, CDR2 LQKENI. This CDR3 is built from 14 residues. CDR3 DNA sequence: TGTGCCAGCTCACCACCTCCGGGGATGGGGGAGCAGTACTTC. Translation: CASSPPPGMGEQYF.